This T cell receptor (beta chain) was captured by sequencing in a study of T-cell reconstitution after alpha-beta-depleted transplantation in children. Study outcomes and limitations: Several hundred expanded graft clones reportedly gave rise to the alpha-beta T cells present about two months after transplant. Newly generated T cells supplied most T-cell counts and diversity one year post-transplant. Some patients' high day-60 TCRbeta diversity was attributed to recipient cells surviving conditioning.

Unique molecular identifiers were incorporated during preparation of the TCRbeta library. TCRdb independently ran MiXCR on the PCR reads; one entry per CDR3 protein. Found here are 530,000 or so distinct CDR3 sequences, 25% to 30% of them singletons; the top ten hold approximately 33%. On this clonotype itself: Its antigen is unknown.

V was clipped by 3 bases and J by 4 bases, with 10 bases between them. Germline CDR1 is LNHDA and CDR2 is SQIVND (reference sequence). The CDR3 totals 14 residues. Sequenced material: PBMCs, taken before TCRalphabeta/CD19-depleted stem cell transplant. The TCR comes from a boy under three years old with Wiskott-Aldrich syndrome, due to receive a stem cell transplant. This chain connects TRBV19 to TRBJ1-5; no reliable D call. In nucleotides, the CDR3 is TGTGCCAGTAGTATTTGGTATCGGAATCAGCCCCAGCATTTT. As protein: CASSIWYRNQPQHF. Filled out from reference TRBV19 and TRBJ1-5, the complete variable domain reads DGGITQSPKYLFRKEGQNVTLSCEQNLNHDAMYWYRQDPGQGLRLIYYSQIVNDFQKGDIAEGYSVSREKKESFPLTVTSAQKNPTAFYLCASSIWYRNQPQHFGDGTRLSIL.